What follows are 22 T cell receptor beta chains derived from one specimen sequenced in a study of sequential checkpoint blockade in melanoma. This table comes from immunoSEQ multiplex PCR, and its TCRdb copy is limited to in-frame clones, with some not included. In the table there are about 4,900 clones, around 35% of which are singletons. Treatment here: randomized to nivolumab then ipilimumab (arm A) or the reverse (arm B). Sequenced material: tumor tissue (inferred from file names), taken from a patient given nivolumab and ipilimumab in sequence. These receptors all come from a human donor with melanoma.

This clone qualifies as medium-sized. The CDR3 loop reads CASGSPRGLNTEAFF. CDR3 sequence (DNA): TGTGCTAGTGGTTCCCCTCGGGGCCTGAACACTGAAGCTTTCTTT. The J gene is TRBJ1-1, the V gene TRBV12-5; tentatively, D is TRBD1 (5 bases). There are 15 residues in the CDR3. CDR1 LGHNT and CDR2 FRNRAP come from the germline V gene. Trimming removed 4 bases from V and 0 bases from J, with 12 bases in between.

This clone was observed a handful of times. V gene TRBV6-8 combines with J gene TRBJ2-3, with 7 nucleotides matching TRBD1. Germline assignment: CDR1 MNHGY and CDR2 SAAAGT. J lost 3 bases, V lost 6 bases, and 9 bases had no gene match. The CDR3 has 15 residues. CDR3 protein: CASRVQGWFTDTQYF. The DNA of the CDR3 is TGTGCCAGCAGGGTACAGGGGTGGTTTACAGATACGCAGTATTTT.

In its sample, this clone is medium-sized. The V and J genes are TRBV6-8 and TRBJ2-1; TRBD1 agrees at 8 bases. After removal of 5 bases from V and 0 bases from J, the junction contained 9 bases not matched to a gene. This CDR3 contains 17 residues. The germline V gene encodes CDR1 MNHGY and CDR2 SAAAGT. As DNA, the CDR3 is TGTGCCAGCAGTCACGCGACAGGGGAGGCCTCCTACAATGAGCAGTTCTTC. Translated, it gives CASSHATGEASYNEQFF.

This clone was found a few times. The chain is built from TRBV11-3 and TRBJ1-5, with 7 bases identical to TRBD1. This CDR3 comprises 15 residues. V shed 5 bases and J 6 bases; nucleotides not matched to a gene: 10. The germline CDR1 and CDR2 sequences are SGHNT and YENEEA. CDR3 in DNA: TGTGCCAGCAGCCAACGCCGACAGGGAGGTCAGCCCCAGCATTTT. Translation: CASSQRRQGGQPQHF.

V usage is TRBV5-1 and J usage is TRBJ2-7; possible D gene TRBD2, 6 bases. Germline V gives CDR1 SGHRS, CDR2 YFSETQ. Trimming removed 0 bases from V and 4 bases from J, with 11 bases in between. The CDR3 loop spans 14 amino acids. The CDR3 protein is CASSLGGVKYEQYF. In DNA, the CDR3 is TGCGCCAGCAGCTTGGGCGGGGTGAAATACGAGCAGTACTTC.

This rearrangement joins TRBV28 to TRBJ2-3; 7 bases are a match to TRBD1. Trimming cost V 9 bases and J 9 bases; bases outside gene matches: 15. The germline V gene encodes CDR1 MDHEN and CDR2 SYDVKM. The CDR3 length is 14 residues. CDR3 region: CASALHTPQGTQYF. The CDR3, as DNA: TGTGCCAGTGCCTTACATACCCCACAGGGGACGCAGTATTTT. Full variable domain (missing parts from reference TRBV28 and TRBJ2-3): DVKVTQSSRYLVKRTGEKVFLECVQDMDHENMFWYRQDPGLGLRLIYFSYDVKMKEKGDIPEGYSVSREKKERFSLILESASTNQTSMYLCASALHTPQGTQYFGPGTRLTVL.

This clone was found a few times. J is TRBJ2-7 and V is TRBV28, with 9 bases aligning to TRBD1. There are 15 residues in the CDR3. The trim removed 1 base at V and 3 bases at J, leaving 4 bases unmatched. Germline V CDR1 and CDR2: MDHEN, SYDVKM. The CDR3 DNA reads TGTGCCAGCAGTTTATTTGGGACAGGGAGCTACGAGCAGTACTTC. It translates to CASSLFGTGSYEQYF.

The V call is TRBV6-4, the J call TRBJ1-5; 7 nucleotides agree with TRBD1. The CDR3 is 16 residues long. Germline V lookup: CDR1 MRHNA, CDR2 SNTAGT. V shed 7 bases and J 2 bases; nucleotides not matched to a gene: 11. For the CDR3, the DNA is TGTGCCAGCACCATCAGTTCAGGGGGTGGCAATCAGCCCCAGCATTTT. Translated: CASTISSGGGNQPQHF.

The rearrangement uses TRBV6-7 and TRBJ1-4; no clear D. TRBV6-7 is sorted into the ORF group, with uncertain function. This CDR3 has 14 amino acids. The ends were cut back, 1 base at V and 4 bases at J, with 7 bases in the middle. The DNA for the CDR3 is TGTGCCAGCAGTTACTTCGGCGGTAATGAAAAACTGTTTTTT. This encodes CASSYFGGNEKLFF.

The chain couples TRBV30 to TRBJ2-5; D possibly corresponds to TRBD2 (6 bases). Germline CDR1 and CDR2: GTSNPN and SVGIG (reference sequence). V was shortened by 0 bases and J by 4 bases, with 15 bases between the two germline ends. This CDR3 has 15 amino acids. This chain's CDR3 is CAWSVVGRFGETQYF. The CDR3 DNA reads TGTGCCTGGAGTGTAGTGGGGAGGTTTGGAGAGACCCAGTACTTC. The full variable domain, with the rest looked up from reference TRBV30 and TRBJ2-5, is SQTIHQWPATLVQPVGSPLSLECTVEGTSNPNLYWYRQAAGRGLQLLFYSVGIGQISSEVPQNLSASRPQDRQFILSSKKLLLSDSGFYLCAWSVVGRFGETQYFGPGTRLLVL.

This rearrangement joins TRBV30 to TRBJ2-7, with 8 bases identical to TRBD2. Trimming took 1 base from V and 3 from J; bases not matched to a gene: 2. The CDR3 covers 13 residues. In germline, CDR1 is GTSNPN, CDR2 SVGIG (reference sequence). For the CDR3, the DNA is TGTGCCTGGAGTGGGCTAGCGGGCTACGAGCAGTACTTC. Translating gives CAWSGLAGYEQYF.

This clone is medium-sized within its sample. The rearrangement joins TRBV7-7 to TRBJ2-3, with a possible D match to TRBD1 (7 bases). The length of the CDR3 is 16 residues. Germline V gene data show CDR1 as SSHAT and CDR2 as FNYEAQ (reference sequence). V lost 4 bases and J lost 0, with 14 bases in between. CDR3 sequence reads: CASSSQTGTSTDTQYF. CDR3 DNA: TGTGCCAGCAGCTCGCAGACAGGGACTAGCACAGATACGCAGTATTTT.

V and J are TRBV12-5 and TRBJ2-3; D unclear. This CDR3 is 13 amino acids long. CDR1 is LGHNT and CDR2 is FRNRAP in the germline V gene. The CDR3 loop is CASTPPGTVRQYF. The CDR3 DNA sequence: TGTGCCAGCACTCCCCCCGGTACCGTGAGGCAGTATTTT.

The chain has TRBV19 and TRBJ2-3; TRBD1 matches at 7 bases. V was pared by 5 bases and J by 1 base, with 3 bases of the junction left unmatched. Germline V gene lookup returns CDR1 LNHDA and CDR2 SQIVND (reference sequence). The CDR3 consists of 14 residues. The CDR3 loop is CASSRDSGTDTQYF. CDR3 sequence (DNA): TGTGCCAGTAGTCGGGACAGCGGCACAGATACGCAGTATTTT.

V usage is TRBV5-1 and J usage is TRBJ2-1; 7 nucleotides align to TRBD2. Per the germline V gene, CDR1 is SGHRS and CDR2 is YFSETQ. Trimming cost V 0 bases and J 8 bases; bases outside gene matches: 8. The CDR3 sequence is 15 residues long. The CDR3 here is CASSLGGLGTHEQFF. The DNA of the CDR3 is TGCGCCAGCAGCTTGGGCGGACTAGGTACGCATGAGCAGTTCTTC.

V usage is TRBV14 and J usage is TRBJ1-1; 7 bases map to TRBD1. J gave up 1 base and V 1 base, and 3 bases lay outside the gene matches. CDR1 and CDR2 (germline): SGHDN, FVKESK. The CDR3 consists of 15 residues. CDR3 in amino acids: CASSQAGGRNTEAFF. In nucleotides, the CDR3 is TGTGCCAGCAGCCAAGCAGGGGGAAGGAACACTGAAGCTTTCTTT.

V usage is TRBV15 and J usage is TRBJ2-5; D may be TRBD1 (6 bases). The germline V gene has CDR1 LNHNV and CDR2 YYDKDF (reference sequence). This CDR3 region has 15 residues. The V end lost 0 bases, the J end lost 7 bases, and 15 bases lay between the germline ends. CDR3: CATSREGGPRRTQYF. CDR3 coding DNA: TGTGCCACCAGCAGAGAAGGGGGACCCCGACGGACCCAGTACTTC.

This clone was seen only a few times. V is TRBV6-8 and J is TRBJ2-7; D unclear. This CDR3 comprises 14 residues. Germline CDR1 is MNHGY and CDR2 is SAAAGT. V lost 0 bases and J 5 bases, leaving 11 bases between the germline ends. The CDR3 spells CASSYSKGSNEQYF. Written as DNA, the CDR3 is TGTGCCAGCAGTTACTCAAAGGGATCTAACGAGCAGTACTTC.

This rearrangement joins TRBV5-1 to TRBJ2-7; 9 nucleotides agree with TRBD1. The trim removed 0 bases at V and 6 bases at J, leaving 7 bases unmatched. The CDR3 runs 15 residues. CDR1 is SGHRS, CDR2 YFSETQ, per germline. The chain's CDR3 is CASSLGTGEFLEQYF. For the CDR3, the DNA is TGCGCCAGCAGCTTGGGGACAGGGGAATTCCTCGAGCAGTACTTC.

The V gene is TRBV28, the J gene TRBJ2-1; D might be TRBD2 (5 bases). The germline V and J ends were trimmed by 2 bases and 10 bases, with 21 bases remaining between them. The CDR3 extends over 16 amino acids. Germline V gene lookup returns CDR1 MDHEN and CDR2 SYDVKM. The CDR3 here is CASSLGVEGYYEEQFF. The CDR3 DNA is TGTGCCAGCAGTTTAGGGGTAGAGGGCTATTACGAAGAGCAGTTCTTC. The complete variable domain, with remaining parts taken from reference TRBV28 and TRBJ2-1, reads DVKVTQSSRYLVKRTGEKVFLECVQDMDHENMFWYRQDPGLGLRLIYFSYDVKMKEKGDIPEGYSVSREKKERFSLILESASTNQTSMYLCASSLGVEGYYEEQFFGPGTRLTVL.

This chain uses TRBV6-8 with TRBJ1-4, with D perhaps matching TRBD1 (5 bases). This CDR3 spans 15 amino acids. Per germline, CDR1 MNHGY and CDR2 SAAAGT. V lost 7 bases, J lost 6 bases, and 18 bases lay in between. This CDR3 reads CASNPTWTGDEKLFF. For the CDR3, the DNA is TGTGCCAGCAACCCTACATGGACGGGGGATGAAAAACTGTTTTTT.

This clone was detected only a few times. The rearrangement uses TRBV28 and TRBJ1-1; TRBD1 matches 7 bases. V dropped 5 bases and J dropped 4; count of bases not matched to a gene: 10. The CDR3 has 15 amino acids. Germline V CDR1 and CDR2: MDHEN, SYDVKM. CDR3 in DNA: TGTGCCAGCAGTCCATGGGAGGGGGCAGGCACTGAAGCTTTCTTT. This gives the protein CASSPWEGAGTEAFF.